This T cell receptor beta chain derives from a study of Tregs in tolerant kidney transplant recipients. Overall study findings and caveats: Tolerant patients' donor-specific Tregs expanded beyond overall Tregs, suggesting antigen-driven growth. Tregs expanded with activated donor B cells seemed most donor-specific.

Assay used: immunoSEQ multiplex PCR; TCRdb lists only in-frame clones, some missing. The sample lists fewer than 80,000 clones; roughly 98% were seen once. On this clone: Its matching antigen is unknown.

V shed 6 bases and J shed 3 bases, with 11 bases lying between them. The CDR3 runs to 13 residues. CDR1 is ENHRY and CDR2 is SYGVKD in the germline V gene. Unstimulated Tregs (CD4+CD25+CD127-) and CD4+CD25- non-Tregs were sorted from PBMCs. This TCR came from a human donor who received a combined kidney and bone marrow transplant. The chain links TRBV10-3 to TRBJ1-1; TRBD1 might be the D (6 bases). This material consisted of CD4+ T cells from blood, taken before the transplant. The CDR3 region is CAIRYRDHTEAFF. The CDR3 DNA is TGTGCCATCAGGTACAGGGACCACACTGAAGCTTTCTTT.